Listed below are T cell receptor beta chains from one sample, sequenced in a study of identical twins. MiXCR, applied by TCRdb to the 5' RACE reads, yields one record per CDR3 protein. This sample has more than 350,000 distinct CDR3 sequences, with approximately 10% found just once. The sequenced material came from naive T cells sorted from blood. These receptors were taken from a woman aged 45 to 65 in good health. CDR3s include the opening cysteine and the closing phenylalanine or tryptophan. A D gene is named only where the DNA matches it firmly. Size is omitted from some rows. Given values are once, few, many or a class for expanded clones.

few,TRBV6-5,.,TRBJ1-5,15,TGTGCCAGCAGGGTAACCGGATATAGCAATCAGCCCCAGCATTTT,CASRVTGYSNQPQHF
many,TRBV29-1,.,TRBJ2-5,12,TGCAGCGTTGAAAGGCGTGGGGAGACCCAGTACTTC,CSVERRGETQYF
few,TRBV20-1,.,TRBJ1-6,13,TGCAGGGCCCCTAGGGGCCGGAATTCACCCCTCCACTTT,CRAPRGRNSPLHF
.,TRBV2,.,TRBJ2-1,13,TGTGCCAGCAGTGAAGGGGGGACCCCTGAGCAGTTCTTC,CASSEGGTPEQFF
few,TRBV10-2,.,TRBJ1-4,17,TGCGCCAGCAGTGGGGCCGGGGGAACGGCAACTAATGAAAAACTGTTTTTT,CASSGAGGTATNEKLFF
.,TRBV5-1,TRBD1,TRBJ2-2,14,TGCGCCAGCACAGGGGGCGCGGGAACCGGGGAGCTGTTTTTT,CASTGGAGTGELFF
.,TRBV11-2,TRBD2,TRBJ2-7,15,TGTGCCAGCAGCTTGAGGGCTAGCGGGAGAAACGAGCAGTACTTC,CASSLRASGRNEQYF
few,TRBV11-2,.,TRBJ1-1,15,TGTGCCAGCAGCTTAGCGCAGGTGGTGAACACTGAAGCTTTCTTT,CASSLAQVVNTEAFF
.,TRBV10-3,.,TRBJ2-7,12,TGTGCCATGGGCAGGGCTCTCTACGAGCAGTACTTC,CAMGRALYEQYF
.,TRBV5-5,.,TRBJ2-3,11,TGTGCCAGCAGCTTGGGTGTTACGCAGTATTTT,CASSLGVTQYF
.,TRBV7-2,.,TRBJ2-7,14,TGTGCCAGCAGCTTTAGTGTGGCAATCTACGAGCAGTACTTC,CASSFSVAIYEQYF
.,TRBV5-6,.,TRBJ2-7,16,TGTGCCAGCAGCTTGGGGCCGGGCACCTCTAGGAACGAGCAGTACTTC,CASSLGPGTSRNEQYF
few,TRBV12-5,.,TRBJ2-3,16,TGTGCTAGTGTCCTGGGAGGTTCGGTAATCAGAGATACGCAGTATTTT,CASVLGGSVIRDTQYF
few,TRBV25-1,.,TRBJ2-4,14,TGTGCCAGCAGTGAAGAGGGGATCCTAAACATTCAGTACTTC,CASSEEGILNIQYF
few,TRBV7-9,.,TRBJ1-1,13,TGTGCCAGTGGGTCAGACCCGAACACTGAAGCTTTCTTT,CASGSDPNTEAFF